The 25 T cell receptor beta chains below all came from one sample that was sequenced in a study of blood T cell repertoires in COVID-19. Repertoires were generated with immunoSEQ multiplex PCR, while TCRdb's copy carries only in-frame clones and drops some. The sample carries approximately 270,000 clones, over 80% recorded once. The specimen was PBMCs or T cells enriched from blood (not recorded which). All receptors come from a woman in her thirties with acute COVID-19.

This clone was observed a single time. The chain combines TRBV12-3 or TRBV12-4 with TRBJ2-7, with D unclear. The CDR3 spans 11 residues. Trimming cost V 2 bases and J 6 bases, with 5 bases left between them. The CDR3 coding sequence is TGTGCCAGCAGTTTACAGCGCGAGCAGTACTTC. It translates to CASSLQREQYF.

This clone was seen only once. The rearrangement joins TRBV7-8 to TRBJ1-3, with D uncertain. In germline, CDR1 is SGHVS, CDR2 FQNEAQ. The CDR3 consists of 13 residues. Trimming pared 4 bases from V and 4 bases from J, leaving 8 bases between. The CDR3 DNA reads as TGTGCCAGCAGCTCTGACTCGGGAAACACCATATATTTT. Translated, it gives CASSSDSGNTIYF.

The chain uses TRBV19 and TRBJ2-7; 8 bases fit TRBD1. Germline trimming cut 5 bases from V and 5 bases from J; bases unmatched to any gene: 5. Germline CDR1 reads LNHDA; CDR2 reads SQIVND (reference sequence). The CDR3 runs 13 residues. The CDR3 DNA is TGTGCCAGTAGTGTGGACAGGGTGGACGAGCAGTACTTC. Its protein product is CASSVDRVDEQYF.

This chain connects TRBV15 to TRBJ2-5; a weak D match, TRBD2 (6 bases). Deletions cut 1 base from V and 4 bases from J, with 19 bases between. The CDR3 has 17 amino acids. Germline lookup yields CDR1 LNHNV and CDR2 YYDKDF (reference sequence). The CDR3 DNA is TGTGCCACCAGCAGAGGCCCCAACGGCCGGGGAGGAGAGACCCAGTACTTC. The encoded protein is CATSRGPNGRGGETQYF.

This chain connects TRBV19 to TRBJ1-5; 9 bases line up with TRBD1. In germline, CDR1 is LNHDA, CDR2 SQIVND (reference sequence). CDR3 size: 16 residues. Trimming removed 0 bases from V and 3 bases from J; junction bases left unmatched: 3. The CDR3 DNA is TGTGCCAGTAGTATAGACGACAGGGGGTACAATCAGCCCCAGCATTTT. This encodes CASSIDDRGYNQPQHF. Full variable domain (outside the CDR3, taken from reference TRBV19 and TRBJ1-5): DGGITQSPKYLFRKEGQNVTLSCEQNLNHDAMYWYRQDPGQGLRLIYYSQIVNDFQKGDIAEGYSVSREKKESFPLTVTSAQKNPTAFYLCASSIDDRGYNQPQHFGDGTRLSIL.

The chain is built from TRBV3-1 (or the pseudogene TRBV3-2) and TRBJ1-3, with D unresolved. The CDR3 runs 16 residues. In germline, CDR1 is LGHDT, CDR2 YNNKEL (reference sequence). Trimming cost V 3 bases and J 4 bases, with 16 bases left between them. Here the CDR3 reads CASSQPLGDSGNTIYF. The CDR3 DNA reads as TGTGCCAGCAGCCAGCCCCTGGGAGACTCCGGAAACACCATATATTTT.

This chain uses TRBV19 with TRBJ2-2; maybe TRBD2 (5 bases). The CDR3 is 13 residues long. The germline CDR1 and CDR2 sequences are LNHDA and SQIVND (reference sequence). Trimming removed 5 bases at V and 6 bases at J, with 10 bases between. The CDR3 DNA reads as TGTGCCAGTAGTGTACTAGATTCCGGGGAGCTGTTTTTT. This codes for CASSVLDSGELFF.

V is TRBV10-3 and J is TRBJ2-2; 8 bases are shared with TRBD1. J gave up 7 bases and V 7 bases, and 20 bases lay outside the gene matches. CDR1 is ENHRY and CDR2 is SYGVKD in the germline V gene. This CDR3 contains 18 residues. CDR3 sequence reads: CAIKGSGAGKGTGGELFF. CDR3 bases: TGTGCCATCAAGGGGTCTGGGGCAGGCAAGGGGACAGGCGGGGAGCTGTTTTTT.

The chain links TRBV19 to TRBJ1-5, with TRBD1 identical over 7 bases. Losses at the gene ends were 10 bases for V and 0 bases for J; bases not matched to a gene: 9. The CDR3 is 15 residues long. Germline CDR1 LNHDA, CDR2 SQIVND (reference sequence). The CDR3 reads CATQTGAYSNQPQHF. CDR3 in DNA: TGTGCCACACAAACAGGGGCTTATAGCAATCAGCCCCAGCATTTT.

The V gene is TRBV18, the J gene TRBJ2-7; tentatively, D is TRBD2 (6 bases). Trimming stripped 3 bases from V and 4 bases from J, with 13 bases between. This CDR3 contains 14 residues. The germline V gene encodes CDR1 KGHSH and CDR2 LQKENI. The CDR3 bases are TGTGCCAGCTCACCTGGGACTTCAGAGTACGAGCAGTACTTC. Amino acids: CASSPGTSEYEQYF.

The rearrangement joins TRBV28 to TRBJ1-1, with D uncertain. Germline-derived CDR1 and CDR2 are MDHEN and SYDVKM. V lost 4 bases, J lost 3 bases, and 9 bases lay in between. CDR3 length: 13 residues. CDR3 in amino acids: CASSSGSYTEAFF. The CDR3 nucleotides are TGTGCCAGCAGTTCAGGCTCTTACACTGAAGCTTTCTTT.

This clone was recorded only once. The chain joins TRBV28 to TRBJ1-1, with D maybe TRBD1 (6 bases). The length of the CDR3 is 12 residues. CDR1 is MDHEN and CDR2 is SYDVKM in the germline V gene. Between the trimmed V and J ends, which lost 7 bases and 9 bases, there was a span of 15 bases. The CDR3 loop reads CASISTQGKAFF. For the CDR3, the DNA is TGTGCCAGCATTTCTACCCAGGGGAAAGCTTTCTTT.

The gene calls are TRBV3-1 (or the pseudogene TRBV3-2) and TRBJ2-2, with 7 bases identical to TRBD1. Per germline, CDR1 LGHDT and CDR2 YNNKEL (reference sequence). The V and J ends lost 4 bases and 6 bases, in that order; junction bases with no gene match: 11. The CDR3 runs to 16 residues. The CDR3 is CASSPGQLPSAGELFF. As DNA, the CDR3 is TGTGCCAGCAGCCCGGGACAGTTGCCATCGGCCGGGGAGCTGTTTTTT.

This clone has a single count. The J gene is TRBJ1-1, the V gene TRBV5-6; no definite D call. In germline, CDR1 is SGHDT, CDR2 YYEEEE. The V and J ends lost 5 bases and 0 bases respectively, with 8 bases between them. This CDR3 comprises 13 residues. CDR3 coding DNA: TGTGCCAGCAGTGCTGCAGTGAACACTGAAGCTTTCTTT. This translates into CASSAAVNTEAFF.

J is TRBJ2-5 and V is TRBV28; 7 bases agree with TRBD2. The V and J ends lost 4 bases and 2 bases, in that order; junction bases with no gene match: 7. Germline V CDR1 and CDR2: MDHEN, SYDVKM. This CDR3 has 15 residues. The DNA for the CDR3 is TGTGCCAGCAGTTCTGCAAGCGGGGCGCAAGAGACCCAGTACTTC. Encoded protein: CASSSASGAQETQYF. Variable domain in full (rest from reference TRBV28 and TRBJ2-5): DVKVTQSSRYLVKRTGEKVFLECVQDMDHENMFWYRQDPGLGLRLIYFSYDVKMKEKGDIPEGYSVSREKKERFSLILESASTNQTSMYLCASSSASGAQETQYFGPGTRLLVL.

V gene TRBV6-5 combines with J gene TRBJ1-5, with TRBD1 matching 7 bases. The J segment lost 0 bases and the V segment lost 6 bases, leaving 5 bases of the junction unmatched. This CDR3 is built from 15 residues. The germline V gene has CDR1 MNHEY and CDR2 SVGAGI. Here the CDR3 reads CASRAGTDSNQPQHF. CDR3 in DNA: TGTGCCAGCAGAGCCGGGACAGATAGCAATCAGCCCCAGCATTTT.

The chain recombines TRBV28 with TRBJ2-1; 11 bases are a match to TRBD2. This CDR3 has 16 amino acids. Unmatched junction bases numbered 5, after V lost 3 bases and J lost 4 bases. Germline CDR1 reads MDHEN; CDR2 reads SYDVKM. The chain's CDR3 is CASSFPLAGGYNEQFF. The CDR3 region has the DNA TGTGCCAGCAGTTTTCCGCTAGCGGGAGGTTACAATGAGCAGTTCTTC.

The count of this clone is one. The rearrangement links TRBV5-4 to TRBJ2-7; possibly TRBD2 for D (6 bases). The V and J ends lost 4 bases and 8 bases respectively, with 16 bases between them. CDR1 and CDR2 (germline): SGHNT, YYREEE (reference sequence). This CDR3 spans 13 amino acids. Here the CDR3 reads CASSLRLGMQQYF. The CDR3 region has the DNA TGTGCCAGCAGCCTTCGACTAGGAATGCAGCAGTACTTC.

V usage is TRBV6-5 and J usage is TRBJ2-5, with 8 positions matching TRBD2. CDR1 and CDR2 from the germline V gene are MNHEY and SVGAGI. Germline trimming cut 8 bases from V and 5 bases from J; bases unmatched to any gene: 13. The CDR3 loop spans 15 amino acids. The CDR3, as DNA: TGTGCCAGCGCCTCTTCCGGGACTAGGGGGGAGACCCAGTACTTC. Its protein product is CASASSGTRGETQYF.

J is TRBJ1-2 and V is TRBV9, with TRBD1 identical over 8 bases. CDR1 is SGDLS and CDR2 is YYNGEE in the germline V gene. The CDR3 totals 13 residues. The trim removed 7 bases at V and 4 bases at J, leaving 6 bases unmatched. The CDR3, as DNA: TGTGCCAGCTCAGGGGGCATGGGCTATGGCTACACCTTC. Residues: CASSGGMGYGYTF.

This chain connects TRBV29-1 to TRBJ2-3; 8 positions agree with TRBD2. The CDR3 is 14 amino acids. V shed 4 bases, J shed 7 bases, and the junction held 10 bases outside the gene matches. Germline CDR1 reads SQVTM; CDR2 reads ANQGSEA. CDR3 loop: CSVGSGGGRNTQYF. The CDR3 nucleotides are TGCAGCGTTGGAAGCGGCGGGGGGCGGAATACGCAGTATTTT.

This rearrangement joins TRBV19 to TRBJ2-5; 10 bases map to TRBD2. The CDR3 is 15 residues long. Germline V gene sequence: CDR1 LNHDA, CDR2 SQIVND (reference sequence). V shed 3 bases, J shed 5 bases, and the junction held 6 bases outside the gene matches. The CDR3 nucleotides are TGTGCCAGTAGTATCCAGCGGGAGGGCTGGGAGACCCAGTACTTC. Amino acids: CASSIQREGWETQYF.

The chain has TRBV27 and TRBJ2-3; 9 positions match TRBD1. The CDR3 runs to 17 residues. Trimming took 5 bases from V and 5 from J; bases not matched to a gene: 14. The germline V gene encodes CDR1 MNHEY and CDR2 SMNVEV (reference sequence). CDR3 DNA sequence: TGTGCCAGCAGTCCGCGGACAGGGGTGAGTGTCGAAGATACGCAGTATTTT. Translating gives CASSPRTGVSVEDTQYF.

The rearrangement joins TRBV30 to TRBJ2-5, with D unresolved. This CDR3 has 16 amino acids. V was pared by 2 bases and J by 2 bases, with 18 bases between. The germline V gene has CDR1 GTSNPN and CDR2 SVGIG (reference sequence). The CDR3 loop is CAWSTPLISRQETQYF. Here the CDR3 DNA reads TGTGCCTGGAGTACACCCCTTATCTCCCGACAAGAGACCCAGTACTTC.

The V gene is TRBV27, the J gene TRBJ2-7, with D tentatively TRBD2 (5 bases). Germline CDR1 is MNHEY and CDR2 is SMNVEV (reference sequence). V was trimmed by 6 bases and J by 2 bases, leaving 17 bases between them. This CDR3 region has 15 residues. This CDR3 reads CASSITPGSAYEQYF. In DNA, the CDR3 is TGTGCCAGCAGCATTACCCCGGGATCGGCCTACGAGCAGTACTTC.